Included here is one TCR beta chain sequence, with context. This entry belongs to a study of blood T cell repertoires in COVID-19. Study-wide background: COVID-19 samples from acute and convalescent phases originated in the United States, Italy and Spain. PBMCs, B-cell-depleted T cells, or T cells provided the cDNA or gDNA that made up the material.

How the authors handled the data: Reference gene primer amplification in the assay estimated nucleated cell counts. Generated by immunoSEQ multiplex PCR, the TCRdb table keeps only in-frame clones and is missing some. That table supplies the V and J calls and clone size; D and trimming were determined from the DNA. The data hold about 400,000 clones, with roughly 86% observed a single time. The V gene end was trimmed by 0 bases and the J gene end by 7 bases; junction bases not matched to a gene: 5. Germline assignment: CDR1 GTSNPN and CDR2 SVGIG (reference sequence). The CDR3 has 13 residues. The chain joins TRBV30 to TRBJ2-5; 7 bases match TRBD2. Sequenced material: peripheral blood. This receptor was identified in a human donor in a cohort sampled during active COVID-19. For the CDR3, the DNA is TGTGCCTGGAGTGTAAGAGGGAGGGGGACCCAGTACTTC. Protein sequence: CAWSVRGRGTQYF.